This entry lists 32 T cell receptor beta chains sequenced from one sample in a study of shared clonotypes between healthy human individuals. The protocol was immunoSEQ multiplex PCR, while the TCRdb copy is restricted to in-frame clones and leaves out a portion. The sample lists some 2,000,000 clones, approximately 95% occurring once. Sequencing was done on a sample of naive CD4+ T cells sorted from blood. This sample's subset: CD45RA+ positively selected. These receptors were obtained from a man aged 18 to 35 in good health.

This sequence joins TRBV5-6 and TRBJ1-1; 7 positions match TRBD1. V shed 2 bases, J shed 2 bases, and the junction held 6 bases outside the gene matches. Looked up from germline, CDR1 is SGHDT and CDR2 is YYEEEE. The CDR3 is 15 residues long. This chain's CDR3 is CASSLYRGLNTEAFF. DNA for the CDR3: TGTGCCAGCAGCTTATACAGGGGACTAAACACTGAAGCTTTCTTT. Using reference TRBV5-6 and TRBJ1-1 for the parts outside the CDR3, the full variable domain is DAGVTQSPTHLIKTRGQQVTLRCSPKSGHDTVSWYQQALGQGPQFIFQYYEEEERQRGNFPDRFSGHQFPNYSSELNVNALLLGDSALYLCASSLYRGLNTEAFFGQGTRLTVV.

This chain links TRBV2 with TRBJ2-7; 7 bases are a match to TRBD1. Germline V CDR1 and CDR2: SNHLY, FYNNEI. This CDR3 comprises 13 residues. Trimming took 8 bases from V and 2 from J; bases not matched to a gene: 6. The CDR3 coding sequence is TGTGCCAGCGCCAGACAGGGAACCTACGAGCAGTACTTC. Its translation: CASARQGTYEQYF.

The chain has TRBV15 and TRBJ1-3, with a tentative D call TRBD1 (6 bases). V lost 5 bases to trimming and J lost 3 bases, with 11 bases between them. Germline V CDR1 and CDR2: LNHNV, YYDKDF (reference sequence). The CDR3 has 14 amino acids. CDR3 bases: TGTGCCACCAGCCTCCGGGACATTGGAAACACCATATATTTT. Protein sequence: CATSLRDIGNTIYF. Full variable domain (remainder filled in from reference TRBV15 and TRBJ1-3): DAMVIQNPRYQVTQFGKPVTLSCSQTLNHNVMYWYQQKSSQAPKLLFHYYDKDFNNEADTPDNFQSRRPNTSFCFLDIRSPGLGDTAMYLCATSLRDIGNTIYFGEGSWLTVV.

The V gene is TRBV19, the J gene TRBJ1-2; maybe TRBD1 (5 bases). The CDR3 runs 15 residues. Germline V lookup: CDR1 LNHDA, CDR2 SQIVND (reference sequence). V was shortened by 6 bases and J by 0 bases, with 14 bases between the two germline ends. The CDR3 bases are TGTGCCAGTAGACAAGACAGAAACGCTAACTATGGCTACACCTTC. Protein product: CASRQDRNANYGYTF.

V is TRBV15 and J is TRBJ1-3; D gene unclear. The germline V gene encodes CDR1 LNHNV and CDR2 YYDKDF (reference sequence). Trimming removed 4 bases from V and 0 bases from J, with 4 bases in between. There are 13 residues in the CDR3. The CDR3 DNA is TGTGCCACCAGCATCGCCTCTGGAAACACCATATATTTT. Amino acid sequence: CATSIASGNTIYF.

This sequence joins TRBV9 and TRBJ1-4, with no clear D. From germline, CDR1 is SGDLS and CDR2 YYNGEE. V was shortened by 0 bases and J by 5 bases, with 11 bases between the two germline ends. The CDR3 length is 15 residues. The CDR3 coding sequence is TGTGCCAGCAGCGTAGAAGCAGGACCGAATGAAAAACTGTTTTTT. It specifies CASSVEAGPNEKLFF.

This chain joins TRBV28 and TRBJ2-3, with TRBD1 as a possible D gene (6 bases). This CDR3 contains 15 residues. V lost 10 bases, J lost 2 bases, and 19 bases lay in between. Per the germline V gene, CDR1 is MDHEN and CDR2 is SYDVKM. DNA for the CDR3: TGTGCCATCGGCAAGGACAGAAAAAACACAGATACGCAGTATTTT. This sequence encodes CAIGKDRKNTDTQYF. The full variable domain, rest sourced from reference TRBV28 and TRBJ2-3, is DVKVTQSSRYLVKRTGEKVFLECVQDMDHENMFWYRQDPGLGLRLIYFSYDVKMKEKGDIPEGYSVSREKKERFSLILESASTNQTSMYLCAIGKDRKNTDTQYFGPGTRLTVL.

The chain couples TRBV13 to TRBJ2-7, with a weak D call TRBD1 (5 bases). V was cut by 3 bases and J by 2 bases, with 20 bases left in between. Germline-derived CDR1 and CDR2 are PRHDT and FYEKMQ (reference sequence). This CDR3 is 17 amino acids long. The CDR3 DNA reads as TGTGCCAGCAGCTTCGGACGGACCCCAGGGTTTGCCTACGAGCAGTACTTC. This encodes CASSFGRTPGFAYEQYF.

This clone was recorded once. The chain carries TRBV28 and TRBJ2-7; the D call may be TRBD1 or TRBD2 (5 bases each). V gave up 5 bases and J gave up 1 base, with 9 bases separating them. The CDR3 runs 13 residues. Looked up from germline, CDR1 is MDHEN and CDR2 is SYDVKM. This chain's CDR3 is CASSRDRSYEQYF. DNA of the CDR3: TGTGCCAGCAGTAGGGACCGGTCCTACGAGCAGTACTTC.

The V gene is TRBV11-3, the J gene TRBJ1-1; perhaps TRBD1 as D (6 bases). Trimming stripped 1 base from V and 0 bases from J, with 9 bases between. Looked up from germline, CDR1 is SGHNT and CDR2 is YENEEA. The CDR3 sequence is 15 residues long. The CDR3 loop reads CASSLGTGLNTEAFF. CDR3 bases: TGTGCCAGCAGCTTAGGAACAGGGTTGAACACTGAAGCTTTCTTT.

The genes are TRBV6-5 and TRBJ2-3; unclear D gene. The CDR3 covers 13 residues. The germline V gene encodes CDR1 MNHEY and CDR2 SVGAGI. V lost 1 base and J lost 7, with 9 bases in between. CDR3 in amino acids: CASSYYSMYTQYF. The CDR3 coding sequence is TGTGCCAGCAGTTACTACAGTATGTATACGCAGTATTTT.

The rearrangement uses TRBV2 and TRBJ1-1; D uncertain. V was clipped by 6 bases and J by 1 base, with 12 bases between them. CDR1 and CDR2 from the germline V gene are SNHLY and FYNNEI. The CDR3 consists of 14 residues. This chain's CDR3 is CASRVETENTEAFF. The CDR3 DNA reads TGTGCCAGCAGGGTAGAGACGGAGAACACTGAAGCTTTCTTT.

The chain joins TRBV5-4 to TRBJ1-1, with D unclear. V lost 2 bases and J lost 11, with 16 bases in between. The germline V gene encodes CDR1 SGHNT and CDR2 YYREEE (reference sequence). This CDR3 spans 13 amino acids. Here the CDR3 reads CASSFSGGVQAFF. CDR3 bases: TGTGCCAGCAGCTTTAGTGGTGGGGTCCAGGCTTTCTTT.

V is TRBV23-1 and J is TRBJ2-7, with 7 nucleotides matching TRBD2. TRBV23-1 is an open reading frame, and its role is uncertain. This CDR3 has 14 amino acids. Germline trimming cut 6 bases from V and 3 bases from J; bases unmatched to any gene: 8. The CDR3 sequence is CASRRGEQLYEQYF. The CDR3 nucleotides read TGCGCCAGCAGACGGGGGGAGCAGCTCTACGAGCAGTACTTC.

This rearrangement joins TRBV6-6 to TRBJ2-1; possibly TRBD1 for D (5 bases). Germline CDR1 MNHNY, CDR2 SVGAGI (reference sequence). Trimming cost V 6 bases and J 4 bases, with 16 bases left between them. The CDR3 is made up of 15 amino acids. CDR3 loop: CASRSLGPAYNEQFF. Here the CDR3 DNA reads TGTGCCAGCAGGTCTCTGGGGCCCGCTTACAATGAGCAGTTCTTC.

The rearrangement uses TRBV5-6 and TRBJ1-2, with D tentatively TRBD1 (5 bases). The CDR3 spans 15 residues. Germline-derived CDR1 and CDR2 are SGHDT and YYEEEE. V was shortened by 0 bases and J by 4 bases, with 13 bases between the two germline ends. The CDR3 DNA follows: TGTGCCAGCAGCTTGGGCCCCCGGGGGAGCTATGGCTACACCTTC. As protein: CASSLGPRGSYGYTF.

The chain joins TRBV28 to TRBJ2-7; 8 nucleotides line up with TRBD1. There are 14 residues in the CDR3. Per the germline V gene, CDR1 is MDHEN and CDR2 is SYDVKM. V dropped 5 bases and J dropped 2; count of bases not matched to a gene: 5. CDR3 in amino acids: CASSIHRGAYEQYF. As DNA, the CDR3 is TGTGCCAGCAGTATACACAGGGGGGCCTACGAGCAGTACTTC.

This clone was detected only once. The sample holds other DNA sequences that translate to the same CDR3. The rearrangement joins TRBV18 to TRBJ1-1; no clear D. The CDR3 runs to 13 residues. V dropped 2 bases and J dropped 2 bases, with 6 bases sitting between them. Germline values: CDR1 KGHSH, CDR2 LQKENI. The CDR3 DNA is TGTGCCAGCTCACCAATGGGTAACACTGAAGCTTTCTTT. Translated: CASSPMGNTEAFF.

Here the CDR3 DNA reads TGTGCCAGCAGGGTTAGCGGGATTTACCAAGAGACCCAGTACTTC. It translates to CASRVSGIYQETQYF. The chain uses TRBV2 and TRBJ2-5, with 8 nucleotides matching TRBD2. The CDR3 length is 15 residues. CDR1 and CDR2 from the germline V gene are SNHLY and FYNNEI. Trimming removed 6 bases from V and 0 bases from J; junction bases left unmatched: 6.

This chain uses TRBV28 with TRBJ2-1, with TRBD2 as a possible D gene (5 bases). V was clipped by 2 bases and J by 3 bases, with 8 bases between them. CDR3 size: 14 residues. Germline V gene lookup returns CDR1 MDHEN and CDR2 SYDVKM. The CDR3 region is CASSLEDFYNEQFF. The DNA of the CDR3 is TGTGCCAGCAGTTTAGAGGACTTCTACAATGAGCAGTTCTTC. Combining the CDR3 with reference TRBV28 and TRBJ2-1 gives the whole variable domain DVKVTQSSRYLVKRTGEKVFLECVQDMDHENMFWYRQDPGLGLRLIYFSYDVKMKEKGDIPEGYSVSREKKERFSLILESASTNQTSMYLCASSLEDFYNEQFFGPGTRLTVL.

V gene TRBV30 combines with J gene TRBJ2-1, with 8 bases lining up with TRBD2. CDR1 is GTSNPN and CDR2 is SVGIG in the germline V gene (reference sequence). CDR3 length equals 12 residues. Germline trimming cut 5 bases from V and 4 bases from J; bases unmatched to any gene: 1. The CDR3 region has the DNA TGTGCCTGGGGGACTAGTTACAATGAGCAGTTCTTC. Translated: CAWGTSYNEQFF.

This clone was picked up one time. This sequence joins TRBV7-2 and TRBJ2-7; TRBD1 agrees at 8 bases. The germline gives CDR1 SGHTA, CDR2 FQGNSA. This CDR3 region has 15 residues. After removal of 2 bases from V and 4 bases from J, the junction contained 7 bases not matched to a gene. The CDR3 DNA sequence: TGTGCCAGCAGCTTAAGCAGGGACAGGCTGTACGAGCAGTACTTC. Its translation is CASSLSRDRLYEQYF.

V gene TRBV12-5 combines with J gene TRBJ2-2; D remains unclear. V was cut by 3 bases and J by 1 base, with 3 bases left in between. The CDR3 has 13 amino acids. Germline V gives CDR1 LGHNT, CDR2 FRNRAP. The CDR3 nucleotides are TGTGCTAGTGGTTTAAGGAACACCGGGGAGCTGTTTTTT. Translated, it gives CASGLRNTGELFF.

About this clone: The sample carries other DNA sequences with the same CDR3. This CDR3 is CASSERRDSYEQYF. The CDR3 DNA follows: TGTGCCAGCAGTGAAAGGCGGGATTCCTACGAGCAGTACTTC. The chain carries TRBV6-1 and TRBJ2-7; D might be TRBD2 (6 bases). CDR1 and CDR2 (germline): MNHNS, SASEGT. The CDR3 has 14 residues. Trimming removed 2 bases at V and 1 base at J, with 9 bases between.

The rearrangement links TRBV5-1 to TRBJ2-7; TRBD2 aligns across 12 bases. There are 17 residues in the CDR3. Germline CDR1 reads SGHRS; CDR2 reads YFSETQ. J was trimmed by 7 bases and V by 1 base; bases with no gene match: 12. The CDR3 spells CASSLRSSGREGTEQYF. The CDR3 region has the DNA TGCGCCAGCAGCTTGCGGTCTAGCGGGAGGGAGGGTACAGAGCAGTACTTC.

Comments on this clone: Other nucleotide sequences from this sample produce the same CDR3. This chain links TRBV2 with TRBJ1-5; D not resolved. The CDR3 loop spans 15 amino acids. CDR1 is SNHLY, CDR2 FYNNEI, per germline. Deletions cut 3 bases from V and 2 bases from J, with 11 bases between. The CDR3 region is CASSEEGLGNQPQHF. Written as DNA, the CDR3 is TGTGCCAGCAGTGAGGAGGGTCTGGGCAATCAGCCCCAGCATTTT.

The chain is built from TRBV2 and TRBJ1-5; D is possibly TRBD1 (6 bases). Trimming removed 1 base at V and 6 bases at J, with 13 bases between. The germline V gene encodes CDR1 SNHLY and CDR2 FYNNEI. The CDR3 covers 15 residues. The CDR3, as DNA: TGTGCCAGCAGTGAAGACAGGGCGCATAGTCAGCCCCAGCATTTT. The encoded protein is CASSEDRAHSQPQHF.

DNA for the CDR3: TGTGCCAGCAGTCCTACCCCCGGGACCTCGGTCTTCTATGGCTACACCTTC. It is translated as CASSPTPGTSVFYGYTF. The chain employs TRBV11-2 and TRBJ1-2; tentative D call: TRBD1 (5 bases). CDR1 and CDR2 (germline): SGHAT, FQNNGV. The V end was cut by 6 bases, the J end by 4 bases, with 24 bases between. The CDR3 has 17 residues.

V gene TRBV6-6 combines with J gene TRBJ2-5; the D gene is possibly TRBD2 (5 bases). Germline CDR1 reads MNHNY; CDR2 reads SVGAGI (reference sequence). The V and J ends lost 6 bases and 0 bases respectively, with 8 bases between them. This CDR3 comprises 13 residues. CDR3 residues: CASSRRDQETQYF. CDR3 sequence (DNA): TGTGCCAGCAGCCGGCGGGACCAAGAGACCCAGTACTTC.

The chain has TRBV10-3 and TRBJ2-1; D might be TRBD2 (6 bases). This CDR3 region has 13 residues. The V and J ends lost 7 bases and 8 bases respectively, with 15 bases between them. The germline V gene has CDR1 ENHRY and CDR2 SYGVKD. CDR3 coding DNA: TGTGCCATCAACCCCGGGACTTCTGATGAGCAGTTCTTC. It specifies CAINPGTSDEQFF.

CDR3 bases: TGTGCCAGCAGTCTCGCGGCGGCCGGGGGCGCTGAAGCTTTCTTT. This encodes CASSLAAAGGAEAFF. The chain carries TRBV6-5 and TRBJ1-1; maybe TRBD1 (6 bases). CDR3 length: 15 amino acids. Germline V gene lookup returns CDR1 MNHEY and CDR2 SVGAGI. Between the trimmed V and J ends, which lost 5 bases and 6 bases, there was a span of 19 bases.

This sequence joins TRBV5-8 and TRBJ1-5, with D possibly TRBD1 on 6 matching bases. The CDR3 contains 18 residues. The V end lost 2 bases, the J end lost 0 bases, and 18 bases lay between the germline ends. Germline CDR1 SGHTS, CDR2 YDEGEE. CDR3 DNA sequence: TGTGCCAGCAGCTTTCGAACTATTACAGGGTTTAGCAATCAGCCCCAGCATTTT. Translated, it gives CASSFRTITGFSNQPQHF.